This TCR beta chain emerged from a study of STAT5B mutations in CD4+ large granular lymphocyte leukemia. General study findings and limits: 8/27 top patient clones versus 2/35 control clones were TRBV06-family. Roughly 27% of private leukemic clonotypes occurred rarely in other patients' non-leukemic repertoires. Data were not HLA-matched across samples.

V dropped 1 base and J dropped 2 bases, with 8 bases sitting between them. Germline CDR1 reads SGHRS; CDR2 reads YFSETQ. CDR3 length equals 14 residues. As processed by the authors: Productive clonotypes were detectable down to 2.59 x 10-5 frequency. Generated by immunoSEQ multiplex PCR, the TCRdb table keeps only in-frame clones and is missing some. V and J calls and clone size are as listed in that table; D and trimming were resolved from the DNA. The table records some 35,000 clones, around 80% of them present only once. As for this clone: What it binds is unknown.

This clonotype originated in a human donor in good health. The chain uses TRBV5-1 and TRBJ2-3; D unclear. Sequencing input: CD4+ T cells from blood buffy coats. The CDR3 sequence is CASSLTTPTDTQYF. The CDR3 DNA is TGCGCCAGCAGCTTGACGACCCCCACAGATACGCAGTATTTT.